These T cell receptor beta chains were read from a single sample in a study of blood T cell repertoires in COVID-19. Profiled with immunoSEQ multiplex PCR; TCRdb holds only in-frame clones, not every one. There are some 190,000 clones in the sample; 80% occur only once, and 13% to 15% lies in the top ten. Sequenced: PBMCs or T cells enriched from blood (not recorded which). These receptors originate from a man aged 60-69 years who had been exposed to COVID-19. Both conserved end residues are part of each CDR3. A D gene is named only where the DNA matches it firmly. Clone size, where shown, is once, few, many, or a class for clones that have expanded.

d_gene,j_gene,abundance,v_gene,CDR3nt,CDR3aa
.,TRBJ2-7,.,TRBV7-3,TGTGCCAGCAGCTTAACTCCAGGGCCCACCTACGAGCAGTACTTC,CASSLTPGPTYEQYF
TRBD2,TRBJ2-3,.,TRBV6-1,TGTGCCAGCAGTGATATGGGAGGGAGCACAGATACGCAGTATTTT,CASSDMGGSTDTQYF
TRBD2,TRBJ2-2,.,TRBV7-3,TGTGCCAGCAGCTTAACGGGGCTAGCGGGAGCCTCGAACACCGGGGAGCTGTTTTTT,CASSLTGLAGASNTGELFF
.,TRBJ2-7,.,TRBV30,TGTGCCTGGAGTCGTCTCTCCTACGAGCAGTACTTC,CAWSRLSYEQYF
.,TRBJ2-7,.,TRBV19,TGTGCCAGCAACCCCCGAACCAGCTCCTACGAGCAGTACTTC,CASNPRTSSYEQYF
TRBD1,TRBJ1-2,.,TRBV29-1,TGCAGCGTAGACAGGGGAGCCAGCTATGGCTATGGCTACACCTTC,CSVDRGASYGYGYTF
.,TRBJ1-3,.,TRBV28,TGTGCCAGCAGCCGAGAGTCCTCTGGAAACACCATATATTTT,CASSRESSGNTIYF
.,TRBJ2-2,.,TRBV5-1,TGCGCCAGCACCCCACTACTAGGACAGTCGAACGGGGAGCTGTTTTTT,CASTPLLGQSNGELFF
.,TRBJ1-4,.,TRBV5-1,TGCGCCAGCAGATCGGGGGACTATAATGAAAAACTGTTTTTT,CASRSGDYNEKLFF
.,TRBJ1-1,.,TRBV30,TGTGCGTTAAGTTCAGGGAGGACTGAAGCTTTCTTT,CALSSGRTEAFF
.,TRBJ2-6,.,TRBV5-3,TGTGCCAGAAGCTTGGGCGCGGCAACCTCCGTCTCTGGGGCCAACGTCCTGACTTTC,CARSLGAATSVSGANVLTF
.,TRBJ1-4,.,TRBV6-1,TGTGCCAGCAGTGAACCACAGGGATTTGAAAAACTGTTTTTT,CASSEPQGFEKLFF
TRBD1,TRBJ1-6,few,TRBV6-5,TGTGCCAGCAGTCCCATCCAGGGGGTTTCACCCCTCCACTTT,CASSPIQGVSPLHF
TRBD1,TRBJ1-2,.,TRBV6-1,TGTGCCAGCAGGCACCCGAGGACAGGTTCTCATGGCTACACCTTC,CASRHPRTGSHGYTF
TRBD1,TRBJ1-2,.,TRBV5-1,TGCGCCAGCAGCCTCTCAACAGGGGGTATAGGCTACACCTTC,CASSLSTGGIGYTF
TRBD1,TRBJ1-2,.,TRBV5-6,TGTGCCAGCAGCACAGGGACAGGCAGATCGTATGGCTACACCTTC,CASSTGTGRSYGYTF
TRBD2,TRBJ2-3,.,TRBV19,TGTGCCAGTAGTATAGGTGGACTAGCGGGAGCATATACGCAGTATTTT,CASSIGGLAGAYTQYF
.,TRBJ2-7,.,TRBV12-3/TRBV12-4,TGTGCCAGCAGCCCCCCCGGGTCCTACGAGCAGTACTTC,CASSPPGSYEQYF
TRBD1,TRBJ2-7,once,TRBV19,TGTGCCACGCACCGGGACAGGGTATACTTC,CATHRDRVYF
TRBD2,TRBJ2-1,many,TRBV7-9,TGTGCCAGCAGCTTAAGGACTAGCCATGAGCAGTTCTTC,CASSLRTSHEQFF
.,TRBJ1-4,.,TRBV19,TGTGCCAGTAGTATATTCCTGGAGACGGATGAAAAACTGTTTTTT,CASSIFLETDEKLFF
TRBD1,TRBJ1-5,.,TRBV28,TGTGCCAGCAGACTGGGGACAGTCGCGCCCCAGCATTTT,CASRLGTVAPQHF
.,TRBJ1-2,.,TRBV20-1,TGCAGTGCTAGTTTGGGCGATGGCTACACCTTC,CSASLGDGYTF
TRBD1,TRBJ2-7,.,TRBV18,TGTGCCAGCTCACCATTGAGAGGGGGCTTCTACGAGCAGTACTTC,CASSPLRGGFYEQYF
.,TRBJ2-7,.,TRBV7-8,TGTGCCAGCAGCACCCGGGCCTACGAGCAGTACTTC,CASSTRAYEQYF
.,TRBJ1-2,.,TRBV7-8,TGTGCCAGCAGCCTTGGACAGTGGTATGGCTACACCTTC,CASSLGQWYGYTF
TRBD2,TRBJ2-1,.,TRBV4-3,TGCGCCAGCAGCGAACGTGGTAGCGGGAGTTATAATGAGCAGTTCTTC,CASSERGSGSYNEQFF
.,TRBJ1-6,few,TRBV28,TGTGCCAGCAGTTCTCCCTCTACAGGGCTAAATTCACCCCTCCACTTT,CASSSPSTGLNSPLHF
TRBD1,TRBJ2-7,once,TRBV18,TGTGCCAGCTCATCCGACAGGGGCCAGACCTACGAGCAGTACTTC,CASSSDRGQTYEQYF
TRBD2,TRBJ2-2,.,TRBV28,TGTGCCAGCACTCCCCCGGGCGGGAGCGTCACCGGGGAGCTGTTTTTT,CASTPPGGSVTGELFF
TRBD1,TRBJ2-1,.,TRBV19,TGTGCCAGTAGTGGACAGGGACGCAATGAGCAGTTCTTC,CASSGQGRNEQFF
TRBD1,TRBJ2-7,.,TRBV25-1,TGTGCCAGCAGTGAATCGGGACAGAACTACGAGCAGTACTTC,CASSESGQNYEQYF
TRBD2,TRBJ2-1,.,TRBV4-2,TGTGCCAGCAGCCAAGATTTTACTAGCGGGAGATTTGAGCAGTTCTTC,CASSQDFTSGRFEQFF
TRBD2,TRBJ2-1,.,TRBV6-2/TRBV6-3,TGTGCCAGCAGTTCGTCGACTAGCGGGAGGGCCTACAATGAGCAGTTCTTC,CASSSSTSGRAYNEQFF
.,TRBJ2-3,few,TRBV21-1,TGTGCCAGCAGCAACCTGAGCGGAGGGGACACAGATACGCAGTATTTT,CASSNLSGGDTDTQYF
TRBD1,TRBJ2-1,.,TRBV14,TGTGCCAGCAGCTCAAATCGGGGCGGGACAGGGGTTAGCAATGAGCAGTTCTTC,CASSSNRGGTGVSNEQFF
.,TRBJ2-5,.,TRBV5-1,TGCGCCAGCAGCTTGTGGGCGGGGCATCAAGAGACCCAGTACTTC,CASSLWAGHQETQYF
TRBD2,TRBJ2-4,.,TRBV7-2,TGTGCCAGCACCGCGGGAGGGGGCAGGGACAAAAACATTCAGTACTTC,CASTAGGGRDKNIQYF
TRBD1,TRBJ2-4,.,TRBV5-6,TGTGCCAGCAGTCGATTTACAGGGGGCGAGACTTTCGCCAAAAACATTCAGTACTTC,CASSRFTGGETFAKNIQYF
TRBD1,TRBJ1-2,.,TRBV7-2,TGTGCCAGCAGCTATTCGGGACAGGGGGCGGATGGCTACACCTTC,CASSYSGQGADGYTF
.,TRBJ1-5,.,TRBV9,TGTGCCAGCAGCGAGGGGGGGCGAGGCAATCAGCCCCAGCATTTT,CASSEGGRGNQPQHF
.,TRBJ1-2,.,TRBV3-1/TRBV3-2,TGTGCCAGCAGCCAAGGCACAGAACTGAAGCATGGCTACACCTTC,CASSQGTELKHGYTF
TRBD1,TRBJ2-1,.,TRBV6-5,TGTGCCAGCAGTCCGACAGGGTTGCATGAGCAGTTCTTC,CASSPTGLHEQFF
TRBD2,TRBJ2-7,.,TRBV6-6,TGTGCCAGCAGTTCCTTACTAGCGGGAGGCCCCTACGAGCAGTACTTC,CASSSLLAGGPYEQYF